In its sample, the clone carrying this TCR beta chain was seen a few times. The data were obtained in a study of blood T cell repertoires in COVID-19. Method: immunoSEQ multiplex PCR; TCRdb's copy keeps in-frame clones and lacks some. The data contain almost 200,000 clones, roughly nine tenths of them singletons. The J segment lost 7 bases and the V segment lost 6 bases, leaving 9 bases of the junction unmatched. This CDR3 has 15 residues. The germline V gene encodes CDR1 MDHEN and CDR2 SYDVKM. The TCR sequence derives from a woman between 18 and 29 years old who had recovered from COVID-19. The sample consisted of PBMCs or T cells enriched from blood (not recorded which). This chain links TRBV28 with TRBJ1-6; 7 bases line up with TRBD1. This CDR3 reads CASSPEGAGNSPLHF. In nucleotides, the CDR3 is TGTGCCAGCAGCCCCGAGGGGGCGGGCAATTCACCCCTCCACTTT. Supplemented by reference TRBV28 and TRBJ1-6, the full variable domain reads DVKVTQSSRYLVKRTGEKVFLECVQDMDHENMFWYRQDPGLGLRLIYFSYDVKMKEKGDIPEGYSVSREKKERFSLILESASTNQTSMYLCASSPEGAGNSPLHFGNGTRLTVT.